This TCR beta chain derives from a study of OX40 agonist ivuxolimab in advanced cancers. Notes on the study in general: Averaged across samples, CD8+ T cells carried more expanded clones than CD4+ did.

Assay used: immunoSEQ multiplex PCR; TCRdb lists only in-frame clones, some missing. Here the sample spans 50,000 to 70,000 clones, around 88% being singletons. For this clone: Its cognate antigen is unknown.

Germline V gene sequence: CDR1 SGDLS, CDR2 YYNGEE. The CDR3 loop spans 14 amino acids. The V end was cut by 0 bases, the J end by 4 bases, with 10 bases between. The chain combines TRBV9 with TRBJ2-5; D remains unclear. The source is an adult with an advanced solid tumor such as melanoma, head and neck, liver or kidney cancer. The source was CD4+ or CD8+ T cells sorted from blood, collected in a trial of the OX40 agonist ivuxolimab. CDR3 region: CASSVEDWGETQYF. CDR3 nucleotides: TGTGCCAGCAGCGTAGAGGATTGGGGAGAGACCCAGTACTTC.